These 2 T cell receptor beta chains were sequenced from one sample in a study of blood T cell repertoires in COVID-19. The protocol was immunoSEQ multiplex PCR, while the TCRdb copy is restricted to in-frame clones and leaves out a portion. The sample contains 130,000 to 150,000 clones, around 89% of which appear only once. The sequenced material came from PBMCs or T cells enriched from blood (not recorded which). These receptors were taken from a woman in her 30s with acute COVID-19.

CDR3 residues: CASSWGRGAGTEAFF. CDR3 DNA: TGTGCCAGCAGCTGGGGGCGGGGGGCTGGCACTGAAGCTTTCTTT. The chain has TRBV5-6 and TRBJ1-1, with D possibly matching TRBD1 (6 bases). Per germline, CDR1 SGHDT and CDR2 YYEEEE. V lost 3 bases, J lost 4 bases, and 16 bases lay in between. This CDR3 comprises 15 residues.

The chain joins TRBV9 to TRBJ2-2; TRBD1 might be the D (5 bases). V dropped 2 bases and J dropped 5 bases, with 7 bases sitting between them. Germline V CDR1 and CDR2: SGDLS, YYNGEE. CDR3 length: 13 residues. The CDR3 region is CASSVQGTGELFF. The CDR3 region has the DNA TGTGCCAGCAGCGTTCAGGGTACCGGGGAGCTGTTTTTT. Using reference TRBV9 and TRBJ2-2 for the parts outside the CDR3, the full variable domain is DSGVTQTPKHLITATGQRVTLRCSPRSGDLSVYWYQQSLDQGLQFLIQYYNGEERAKGNILERFSAQQFPDLHSELNLSSLELGDSALYFCASSVQGTGELFFGEGSRLTVL.